One and the same sample provided the 7 T cell receptor beta chains below, sequenced in a study of control samples from healthy donors and cancer patients (dated by TCRdb to about 2020). The method was the immunoSEQ multiplex PCR assay. Sourced from immuneACCESS, this table was stored by TCRdb with only in-frame sequences that have V and J called. A share of the clones is absent; for the studies checked, an unresolved V gene accounts for under half, and the remainder has no known explanation. Within this sample are approximately 72,000 clones, with approximately 91% of them counted one time only. The ten largest make up 7.2% of the sample. The specimen was blood. The receptors were gathered from a man aged 45-60 years in good health.

The CDR3 sequence: CASSTWGGRNYGYTF. As DNA, the CDR3 is TGTGCCAGCAGCACCTGGGGGGGCAGAAACTATGGCTACACCTTC. V and J are TRBV6-5 and TRBJ1-2, with a possible D match to TRBD1 (6 bases). CDR3 length: 15 residues. Deletions cut 6 bases from V and 2 bases from J, with 16 bases between. From germline, CDR1 is MNHEY and CDR2 SVGAGI.

The chain employs TRBV5-6 and TRBJ1-1; no firm D call. There are 15 residues in the CDR3. V lost 6 bases and J lost 0, with 15 bases in between. Germline CDR1 SGHDT, CDR2 YYEEEE. For the CDR3, the DNA is TGTGCCAGCATCTCAACGCAGGTAATGAACACTGAAGCTTTCTTT. This codes for CASISTQVMNTEAFF. Full variable domain (remainder filled in from reference TRBV5-6 and TRBJ1-1): DAGVTQSPTHLIKTRGQQVTLRCSPKSGHDTVSWYQQALGQGPQFIFQYYEEEERQRGNFPDRFSGHQFPNYSSELNVNALLLGDSALYLCASISTQVMNTEAFFGQGTRLTVV.

The chain is built from TRBV4-2 and TRBJ2-7; 7 positions match TRBD1. CDR3 length equals 15 residues. Germline CDR1 is LGHNA and CDR2 is YNFKEQ. V lost 1 base, J lost 3 bases, and 6 bases stayed unmatched. CDR3 in DNA: TGTGCCAGCAGCCAAGCCGTCGGGACAGACTACGAGCAGTACTTC. It translates to CASSQAVGTDYEQYF.

V gene TRBV6-4 combines with J gene TRBJ2-2, with TRBD2 as a possible D gene (6 bases). Trimming left V 0 bases short and J 3 bases short, with 14 bases between. The CDR3 totals 17 residues. Germline lookup yields CDR1 MRHNA and CDR2 SNTAGT. The CDR3 reads CASSDSGGGRHTGELFF. CDR3 bases: TGTGCCAGCAGTGACTCTGGTGGGGGGAGACACACCGGGGAGCTGTTTTTT.

The chain uses TRBV4-2 and TRBJ2-2; D may be TRBD1 or TRBD2 (5 bases each). Trimming shortened V by 3 bases and J by 2 bases, and 13 bases separated the two germline ends. This CDR3 spans 16 amino acids. Germline assignment: CDR1 LGHNA and CDR2 YNFKEQ. The DNA for the CDR3 is TGTGCCAGCAGCCAGGGGACCCGGCAAAACACCGGGGAGCTGTTTTTT. Protein: CASSQGTRQNTGELFF.

V gene TRBV6-4 combines with J gene TRBJ1-2; tentatively, D is TRBD1 (5 bases). The CDR3 sequence is 15 residues long. The germline V and J ends were trimmed by 2 bases and 0 bases, with 10 bases remaining between them. Germline CDR1 and CDR2: MRHNA and SNTAGT. CDR3 sequence reads: CASSDGQGPNYGYTF. The CDR3 DNA reads TGTGCCAGCAGTGACGGGCAGGGCCCTAACTATGGCTACACCTTC.

This rearrangement joins TRBV10-3 to TRBJ1-4, with D maybe TRBD1 (6 bases). The germline CDR1 and CDR2 sequences are ENHRY and SYGVKD. This CDR3 comprises 13 residues. V was pared by 3 bases and J by 10 bases, with 12 bases between. For the CDR3, the DNA is TGTGCCATCAGTGACCCAGGGGTGGGAAAACTGTTTTTT. The encoded protein is CAISDPGVGKLFF.